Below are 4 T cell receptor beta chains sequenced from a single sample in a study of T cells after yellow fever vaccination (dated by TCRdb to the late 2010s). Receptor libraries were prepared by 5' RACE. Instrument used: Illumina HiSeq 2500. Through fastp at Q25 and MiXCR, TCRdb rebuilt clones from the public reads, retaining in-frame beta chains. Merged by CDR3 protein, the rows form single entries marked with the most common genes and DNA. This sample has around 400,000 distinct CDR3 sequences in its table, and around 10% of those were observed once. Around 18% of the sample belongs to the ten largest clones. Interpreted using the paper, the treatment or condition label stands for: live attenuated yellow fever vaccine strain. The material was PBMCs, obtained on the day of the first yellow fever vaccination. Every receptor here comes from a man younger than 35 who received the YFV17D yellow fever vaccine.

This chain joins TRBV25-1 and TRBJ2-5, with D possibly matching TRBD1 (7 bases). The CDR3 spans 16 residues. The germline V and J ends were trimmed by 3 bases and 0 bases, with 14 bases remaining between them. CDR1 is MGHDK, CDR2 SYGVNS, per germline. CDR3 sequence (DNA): TGTGCCAGCAGTGAGGGTGGAGGGGGCAACCAAGAGACCCAGTACTTC. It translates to CASSEGGGGNQETQYF.

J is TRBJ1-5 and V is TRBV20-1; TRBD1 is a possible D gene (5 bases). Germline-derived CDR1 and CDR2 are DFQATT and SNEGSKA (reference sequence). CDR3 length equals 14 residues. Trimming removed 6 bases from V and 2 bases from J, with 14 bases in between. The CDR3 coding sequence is TGCAGTGCCACACAGGCCGAAGGCAATCAGCCCCAGCATTTT. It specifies CSATQAEGNQPQHF.

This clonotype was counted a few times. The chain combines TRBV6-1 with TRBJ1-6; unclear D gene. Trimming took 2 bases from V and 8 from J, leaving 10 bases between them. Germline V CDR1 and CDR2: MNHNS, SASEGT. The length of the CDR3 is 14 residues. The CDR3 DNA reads TGTGCCAGCAGTGAAAGCAGGAAAGATTCACCCCTCCACTTT. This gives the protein CASSESRKDSPLHF.

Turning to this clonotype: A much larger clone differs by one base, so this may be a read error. The CDR3, as DNA: TGCGGTGCTAGATCGTCTAGCGGCCAAGAGACCCAGTACTTC. It yields the protein CGARSSSGQETQYF. V and J are TRBV20-1 and TRBJ2-5, with 7 bases fitting TRBD2. The CDR3 length is 14 residues. Per germline, CDR1 DFQATT and CDR2 SNEGSKA (reference sequence).